Sequencing of this T cell receptor beta chain was carried out in a study of somatic mutations in cytotoxic T cells in rheumatoid arthritis. General study results and limits: Patients with a largest CD8+ clone exceeding 20% of CD8+ cells numbered 8 of 65.

Sequencing used immunoSEQ multiplex PCR; TCRdb keeps in-frame clones, though not all of them. The profile shows around 20,000 clones, around 67% of them singletons. This clone was seen a single time. Its antigen is currently unknown. Trimming pared 0 bases from V and 0 bases from J, leaving 11 bases between. Germline lookup yields CDR1 LGHNA and CDR2 YSLEER. This CDR3 region has 16 residues. The source is an adult with rheumatoid arthritis. Sequencing used CD8+ T cells sorted from blood. The chain joins TRBV4-3 to TRBJ1-2, with D unclear. CDR3 nucleotide sequence: TGCGCCAGCAGCCAAGAATACACCACCACTAACTATGGCTACACCTTC. Encoded protein: CASSQEYTTTNYGYTF.